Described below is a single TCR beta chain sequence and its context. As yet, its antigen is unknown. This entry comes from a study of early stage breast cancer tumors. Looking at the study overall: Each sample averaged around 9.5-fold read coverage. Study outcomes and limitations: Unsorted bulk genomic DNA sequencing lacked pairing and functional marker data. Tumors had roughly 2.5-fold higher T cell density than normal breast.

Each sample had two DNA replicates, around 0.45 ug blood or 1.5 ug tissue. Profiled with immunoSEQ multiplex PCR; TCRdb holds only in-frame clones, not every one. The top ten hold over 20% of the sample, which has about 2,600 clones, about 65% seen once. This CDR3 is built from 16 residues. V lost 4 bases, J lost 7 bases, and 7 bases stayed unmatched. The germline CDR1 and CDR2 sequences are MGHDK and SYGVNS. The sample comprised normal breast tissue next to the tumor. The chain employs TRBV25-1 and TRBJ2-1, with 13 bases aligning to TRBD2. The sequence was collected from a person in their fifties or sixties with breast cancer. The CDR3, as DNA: TGTGCCAGCAGTGTTAGGGGACTAGCGGGGAGTAATGAGCAGTTCTTC. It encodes CASSVRGLAGSNEQFF.